The rows below give T cell receptor beta chains drawn from one sample of a study of blood T cell repertoires in COVID-19. Libraries were prepared by immunoSEQ multiplex PCR; TCRdb keeps only in-frame clonotypes and omits some of them. The sample has about 47,000 clones; 70% to 90% are singletons. The material sequenced was peripheral blood. The receptors come from a man over 45 with active COVID-19. The CDR3 runs from the conserved cysteine through the conserved F or W. The order of the fields is J gene, D gene, V gene, clone size, CDR3 protein, CDR3 DNA. The D gene is left open where the match is weak. Only part of the rows carry a size: once, few, many, or a class if the clone is expanded.

>TRBJ2-7|TRBD2|TRBV27|NA
CASSLWSGGRFYEQYF
TGTGCCAGCAGTTTATGGTCGGGAGGCAGGTTCTACGAGCAGTACTTC
>TRBJ2-3|TRBD2|TRBV19|NA
CASSRKPGLAIGAQYF
TGTGCCAGTAGCCGTAAGCCGGGACTAGCGATCGGGGCGCAGTATTTT
>TRBJ1-1|TRBD1|TRBV7-6|once
CASSQQGFVGTEAFF
TGTGCCAGCAGTCAACAGGGGTTCGTAGGCACTGAAGCTTTCTTT
>TRBJ1-3|NA|TRBV3-1/TRBV3-2|NA
CASSQDWASGNTIYF
TGTGCCAGCAGCCAAGATTGGGCGTCTGGAAACACCATATATTTT
>TRBJ2-2|NA|TRBV3-1/TRBV3-2|NA
CASSLAATGELFF
TGTGCCAGCAGCCTGGCCGCCACCGGGGAGCTGTTTTTT
>TRBJ2-2|NA|TRBV27|once
CASSFDMTGNTGELFF
TGTGCCAGCAGTTTCGACATGACAGGCAACACCGGGGAGCTGTTTTTT
>TRBJ2-2|NA|TRBV19|NA
CASNRAGELFF
TGTGCCAGTAATAGAGCCGGGGAGCTGTTTTTT
>TRBJ1-1|NA|TRBV7-2|NA
CASSLRVVRLNTEAFF
TGTGCCAGCAGCTTACGGGTGGTAAGATTGAACACTGAAGCTTTCTTT
>TRBJ1-4|TRBD1|TRBV7-9|NA
CASSFTTGQHEITNEKLFF
TGTGCCAGCAGCTTTACCACGGGACAGCACGAAATTACTAATGAAAAACTGTTTTTT
>TRBJ2-3|TRBD1|TRBV6-5|few
CASSYGQGTDTQYF
TGTGCCAGCAGTTATGGACAGGGCACAGATACGCAGTATTTT
>TRBJ1-2|NA|TRBV6-1|NA
CASSETGPNYGYTF
TGTGCCAGCAGTGAAACAGGGCCAAACTATGGCTACACCTTC
>TRBJ1-1|TRBD1|TRBV27|once
CASRPGGLGGAFF
TGTGCCAGCAGACCAGGGGGCTTAGGTGGAGCTTTCTTT
>TRBJ2-5|TRBD2|TRBV6-1|NA
CASTVRGTSRETQYF
TGTGCCAGCACCGTACGGGGGACTAGCCGGGAGACCCAGTACTTC
>TRBJ2-1|NA|TRBV9|NA
CASSAEGRSSYNEQFF
TGTGCCAGCAGCGCGGAGGGGCGGAGCTCCTACAATGAGCAGTTCTTC
>TRBJ2-3|TRBD2|TRBV9|NA
CASSVEASGPDTQYF
TGTGCCAGCAGCGTAGAGGCTAGCGGGCCAGATACGCAGTATTTT
>TRBJ1-1|TRBD1|TRBV18|NA
CASSPPRGRGTEAFF
TGTGCCAGCTCACCACCAAGGGGGCGCGGGACTGAAGCTTTCTTT
>TRBJ1-5|NA|TRBV3-1/TRBV3-2|NA
CASSRSQGSQPQHF
TGTGCCAGCAGCCGATCACAGGGTTCTCAGCCCCAGCATTTT
>TRBJ2-5|TRBD2|TRBV7-2|NA
CASSPTGLAGGQETQYF
TGTGCCAGCAGCCCTACTGGACTAGCGGGGGGGCAAGAGACCCAGTACTTC
>TRBJ2-5|NA|TRBV9|few
CASAPGGREETQYF
TGTGCCAGCGCCCCCGGTGGGAGAGAGGAGACCCAGTACTTC
>TRBJ1-3|NA|TRBV7-9|NA
CASSLARQAGGNTIYF
TGTGCCAGCAGCTTAGCGCGGCAGGCAGGGGGAAACACCATATATTTT
>TRBJ2-1|TRBD2|TRBV10-3|NA
CAIRTSGSIIDEQFF
TGTGCCATCCGAACTAGCGGGAGTATCATCGATGAGCAGTTCTTC
>TRBJ1-2|NA|TRBV6-5|NA
CASSSMRGLINYGYTF
TGTGCCAGCAGTTCCATGAGGGGACTAATTAACTATGGCTACACCTTC
>TRBJ1-2|NA|TRBV3-1/TRBV3-2|NA
CASSQDHIVDYGYTF
TGTGCCAGCAGCCAAGATCACATCGTGGACTATGGCTACACCTTC
>TRBJ2-1|NA|TRBV2|NA
CASKGRGDSYNEQFF
TGTGCCAGCAAGGGCAGGGGGGATTCCTACAATGAGCAGTTCTTC
>TRBJ1-4|NA|TRBV10-3|NA
CAISESWGVAEKLFF
TGTGCCATCAGTGAGTCGTGGGGAGTGGCTGAAAAACTGTTTTTT
>TRBJ1-2|NA|TRBV2|NA
CASPKTRGAGGLYGYTF
TGTGCCAGCCCCAAAACGCGGGGCGCCGGAGGGCTCTATGGCTACACCTTC
>TRBJ1-2|NA|TRBV27|NA
CASSFSFNTNYGYTF
TGTGCCAGCAGTTTCAGTTTTAACACGAACTATGGCTACACCTTC